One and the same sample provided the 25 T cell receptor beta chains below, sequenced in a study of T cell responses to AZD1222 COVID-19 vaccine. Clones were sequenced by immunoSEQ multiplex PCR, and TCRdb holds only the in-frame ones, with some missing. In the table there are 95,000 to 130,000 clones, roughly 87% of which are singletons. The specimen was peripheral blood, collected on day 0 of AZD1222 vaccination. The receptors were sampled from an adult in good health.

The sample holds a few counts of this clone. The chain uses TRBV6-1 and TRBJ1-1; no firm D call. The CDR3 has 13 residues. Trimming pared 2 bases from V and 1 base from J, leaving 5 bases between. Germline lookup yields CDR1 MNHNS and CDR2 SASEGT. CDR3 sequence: CASSESENTEAFF. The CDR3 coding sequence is TGTGCCAGCAGTGAATCCGAGAACACTGAAGCTTTCTTT.

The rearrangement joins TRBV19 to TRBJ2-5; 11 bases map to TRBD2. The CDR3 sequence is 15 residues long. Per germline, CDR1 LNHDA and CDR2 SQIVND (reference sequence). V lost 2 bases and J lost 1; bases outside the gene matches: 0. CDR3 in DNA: TGTGCCAGTAGTATACTAGCGGGGGGCCAAGAGACCCAGTACTTC. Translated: CASSILAGGQETQYF.

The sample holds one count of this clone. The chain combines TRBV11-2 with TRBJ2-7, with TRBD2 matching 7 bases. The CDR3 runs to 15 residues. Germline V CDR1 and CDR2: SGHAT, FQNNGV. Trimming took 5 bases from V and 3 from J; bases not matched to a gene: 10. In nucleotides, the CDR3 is TGTGCCAGCAGCGCAGAGGGAGGGCGCCTCTACGAGCAGTACTTC. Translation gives CASSAEGGRLYEQYF. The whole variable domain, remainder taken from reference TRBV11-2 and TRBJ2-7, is EAGVAQSPRYKIIEKRQSVAFWCNPISGHATLYWYQQILGQGPKLLIQFQNNGVVDDSQLPKDRFSAERLKGVDSTLKIQPAKLEDSAVYLCASSAEGGRLYEQYFGPGTRLTVT.

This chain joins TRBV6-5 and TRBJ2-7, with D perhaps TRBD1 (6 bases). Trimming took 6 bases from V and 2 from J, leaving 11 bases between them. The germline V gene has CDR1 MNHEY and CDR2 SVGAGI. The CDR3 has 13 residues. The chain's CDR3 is CASRWTDTYEQYF. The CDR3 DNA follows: TGTGCCAGCAGATGGACAGATACCTACGAGCAGTACTTC.

CDR3 protein: CASSPDSQYGYTF. CDR3 nucleotides: TGTGCCAGCAGCCCGGACAGTCAATATGGCTACACCTTC. This chain connects TRBV6-5 to TRBJ1-2, with D perhaps matching TRBD1 (6 bases). Trimming cost V 6 bases and J 5 bases, with 13 bases left between them. The CDR3 is made up of 13 amino acids. Germline-derived CDR1 and CDR2 are MNHEY and SVGAGI.

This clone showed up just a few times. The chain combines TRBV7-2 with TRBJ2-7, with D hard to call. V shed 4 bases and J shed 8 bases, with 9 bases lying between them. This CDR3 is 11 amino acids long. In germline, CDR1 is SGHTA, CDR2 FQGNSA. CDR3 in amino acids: CASSSDPKQYF. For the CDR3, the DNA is TGTGCCAGCAGCTCCGACCCCAAGCAGTACTTC.

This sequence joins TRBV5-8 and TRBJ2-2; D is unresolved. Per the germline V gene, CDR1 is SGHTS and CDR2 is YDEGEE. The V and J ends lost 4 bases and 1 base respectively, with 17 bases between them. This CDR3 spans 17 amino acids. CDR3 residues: CASSLSVGLLNTGELFF. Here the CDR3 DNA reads TGTGCCAGCAGCCTCAGTGTCGGATTATTGAACACCGGGGAGCTGTTTTTT.

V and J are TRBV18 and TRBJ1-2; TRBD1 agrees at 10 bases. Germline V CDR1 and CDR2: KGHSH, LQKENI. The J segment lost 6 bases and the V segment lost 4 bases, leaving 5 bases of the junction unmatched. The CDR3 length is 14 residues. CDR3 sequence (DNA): TGTGCCAGCTCACGGGACAGGGGATTGGATGGCTACACCTTC. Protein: CASSRDRGLDGYTF.

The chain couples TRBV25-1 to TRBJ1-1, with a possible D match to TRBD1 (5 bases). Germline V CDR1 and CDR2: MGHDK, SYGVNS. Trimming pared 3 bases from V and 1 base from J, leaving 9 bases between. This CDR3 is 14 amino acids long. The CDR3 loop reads CASSDRQPNTEAFF. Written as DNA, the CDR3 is TGTGCCAGCAGTGACCGACAGCCGAACACTGAAGCTTTCTTT.

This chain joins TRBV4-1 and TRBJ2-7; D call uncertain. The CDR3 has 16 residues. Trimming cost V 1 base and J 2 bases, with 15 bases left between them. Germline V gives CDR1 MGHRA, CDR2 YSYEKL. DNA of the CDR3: TGCGCCAGCAGCCAAGGTAATGCCAGGACCACCTACGAGCAGTACTTC. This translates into CASSQGNARTTYEQYF.

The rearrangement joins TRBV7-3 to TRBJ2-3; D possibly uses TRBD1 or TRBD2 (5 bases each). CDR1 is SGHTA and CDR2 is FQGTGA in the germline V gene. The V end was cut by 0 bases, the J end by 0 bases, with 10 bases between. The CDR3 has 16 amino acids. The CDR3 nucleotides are TGTGCCAGCAGCTTAACTGGGGGTACTAGCACAGATACGCAGTATTTT. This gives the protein CASSLTGGTSTDTQYF.

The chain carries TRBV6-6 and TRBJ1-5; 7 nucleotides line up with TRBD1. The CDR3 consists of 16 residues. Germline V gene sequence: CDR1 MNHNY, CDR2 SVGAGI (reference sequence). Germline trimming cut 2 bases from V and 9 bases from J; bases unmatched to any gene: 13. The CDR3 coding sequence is TGTGCCAGCAGTTACGAGACAGGGCAGGTCACAAGGCCCCAGCATTTT. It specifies CASSYETGQVTRPQHF.

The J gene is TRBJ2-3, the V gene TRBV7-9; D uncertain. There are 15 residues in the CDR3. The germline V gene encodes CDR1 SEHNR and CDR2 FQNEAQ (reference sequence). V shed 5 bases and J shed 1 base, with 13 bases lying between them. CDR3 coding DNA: TGTGCCAGCAGCCCGTCCCGGTCTCGCACAGATACGCAGTATTTT. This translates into CASSPSRSRTDTQYF.

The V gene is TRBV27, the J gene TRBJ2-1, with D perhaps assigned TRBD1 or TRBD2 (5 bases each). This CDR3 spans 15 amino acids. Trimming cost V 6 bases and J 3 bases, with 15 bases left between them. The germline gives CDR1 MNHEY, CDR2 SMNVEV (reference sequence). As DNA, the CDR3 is TGTGCCAGCAGAAGCTTGGGACCCAACTACAATGAGCAGTTCTTC. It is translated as CASRSLGPNYNEQFF.

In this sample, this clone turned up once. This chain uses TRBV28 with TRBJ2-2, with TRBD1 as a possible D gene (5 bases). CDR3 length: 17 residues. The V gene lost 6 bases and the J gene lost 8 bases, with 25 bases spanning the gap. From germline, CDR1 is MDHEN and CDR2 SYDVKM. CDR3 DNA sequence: TGTGCCAGCAGACTTGTGGGTTGGGGCAGAAGCAGGGGGGAGCTGTTTTTT. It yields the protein CASRLVGWGRSRGELFF. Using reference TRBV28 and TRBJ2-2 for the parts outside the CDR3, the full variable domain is DVKVTQSSRYLVKRTGEKVFLECVQDMDHENMFWYRQDPGLGLRLIYFSYDVKMKEKGDIPEGYSVSREKKERFSLILESASTNQTSMYLCASRLVGWGRSRGELFFGEGSRLTVL.

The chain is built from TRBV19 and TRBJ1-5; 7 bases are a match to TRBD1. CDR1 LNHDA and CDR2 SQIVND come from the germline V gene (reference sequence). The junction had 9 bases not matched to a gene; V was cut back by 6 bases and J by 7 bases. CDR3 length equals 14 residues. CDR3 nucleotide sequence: TGTGCCAGTAGGGGGGAGGGGGCAAGGCAGCCCCAGCATTTT. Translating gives CASRGEGARQPQHF.

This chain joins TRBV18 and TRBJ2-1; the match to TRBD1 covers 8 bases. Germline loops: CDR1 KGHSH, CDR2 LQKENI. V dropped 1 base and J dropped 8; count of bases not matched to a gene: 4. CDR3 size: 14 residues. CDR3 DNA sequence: TGTGCCAGCTCACCACAATGGGGACAGGATGAGCAGTTCTTC. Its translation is CASSPQWGQDEQFF.

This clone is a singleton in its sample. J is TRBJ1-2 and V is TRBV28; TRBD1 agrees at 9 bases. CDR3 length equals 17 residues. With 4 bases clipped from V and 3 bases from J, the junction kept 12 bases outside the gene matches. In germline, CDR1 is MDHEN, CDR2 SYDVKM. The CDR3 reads CASSSLFWGQGHYGYTF. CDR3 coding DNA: TGTGCCAGCAGTTCCCTCTTTTGGGGACAGGGACACTATGGCTACACCTTC.

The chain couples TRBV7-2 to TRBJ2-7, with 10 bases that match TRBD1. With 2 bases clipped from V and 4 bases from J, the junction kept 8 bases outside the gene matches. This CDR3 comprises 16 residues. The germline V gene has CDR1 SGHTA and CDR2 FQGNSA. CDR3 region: CASSLQPGQGSYEQYF. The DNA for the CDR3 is TGTGCCAGCAGCTTACAACCGGGACAGGGGTCTTACGAGCAGTACTTC.

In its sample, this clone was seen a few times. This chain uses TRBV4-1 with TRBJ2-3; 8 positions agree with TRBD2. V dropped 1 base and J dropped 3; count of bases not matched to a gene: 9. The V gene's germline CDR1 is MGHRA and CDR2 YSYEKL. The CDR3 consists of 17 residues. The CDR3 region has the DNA TGCGCCAGCAGCCAAGCAGGCCGGGGGGGCTCTACAGATACGCAGTATTTT. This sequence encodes CASSQAGRGGSTDTQYF.

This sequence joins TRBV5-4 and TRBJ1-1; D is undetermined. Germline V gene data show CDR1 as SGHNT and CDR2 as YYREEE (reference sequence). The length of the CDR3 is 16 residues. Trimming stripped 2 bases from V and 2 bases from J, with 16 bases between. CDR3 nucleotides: TGTGCCAGCAGCTTAGGAAACCCGGTGTTTAACACTGAAGCTTTCTTT. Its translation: CASSLGNPVFNTEAFF.

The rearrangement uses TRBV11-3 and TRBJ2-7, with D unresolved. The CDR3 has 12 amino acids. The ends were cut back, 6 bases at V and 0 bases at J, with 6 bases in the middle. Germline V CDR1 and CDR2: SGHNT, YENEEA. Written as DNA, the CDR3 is TGTGCCAGCAGTCAGAACTCCTACGAGCAGTACTTC. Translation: CASSQNSYEQYF.

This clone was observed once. The chain's CDR3 is CASSIGPGANTEAFF. In DNA, the CDR3 is TGTGCCAGTAGTATAGGGCCAGGGGCGAACACTGAAGCTTTCTTT. The rearrangement uses TRBV19 and TRBJ1-1; tentatively, D is TRBD1 (6 bases). V was pared by 1 base and J by 1 base, with 10 bases between. Looked up from germline, CDR1 is LNHDA and CDR2 is SQIVND (reference sequence). The CDR3 consists of 15 residues.

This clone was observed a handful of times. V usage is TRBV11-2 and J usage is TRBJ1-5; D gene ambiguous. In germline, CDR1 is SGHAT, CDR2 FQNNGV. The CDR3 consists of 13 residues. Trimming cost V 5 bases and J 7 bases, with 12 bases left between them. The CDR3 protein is CASSIGSGQPQHF. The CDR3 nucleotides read TGTGCCAGCAGCATCGGTTCGGGGCAGCCCCAGCATTTT.

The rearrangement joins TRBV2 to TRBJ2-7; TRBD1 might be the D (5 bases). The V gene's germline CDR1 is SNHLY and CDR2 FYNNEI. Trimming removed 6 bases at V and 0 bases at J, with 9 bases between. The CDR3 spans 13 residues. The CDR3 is CASSRQPSYEQYF. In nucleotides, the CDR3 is TGTGCCAGCAGCCGACAGCCCTCCTACGAGCAGTACTTC.